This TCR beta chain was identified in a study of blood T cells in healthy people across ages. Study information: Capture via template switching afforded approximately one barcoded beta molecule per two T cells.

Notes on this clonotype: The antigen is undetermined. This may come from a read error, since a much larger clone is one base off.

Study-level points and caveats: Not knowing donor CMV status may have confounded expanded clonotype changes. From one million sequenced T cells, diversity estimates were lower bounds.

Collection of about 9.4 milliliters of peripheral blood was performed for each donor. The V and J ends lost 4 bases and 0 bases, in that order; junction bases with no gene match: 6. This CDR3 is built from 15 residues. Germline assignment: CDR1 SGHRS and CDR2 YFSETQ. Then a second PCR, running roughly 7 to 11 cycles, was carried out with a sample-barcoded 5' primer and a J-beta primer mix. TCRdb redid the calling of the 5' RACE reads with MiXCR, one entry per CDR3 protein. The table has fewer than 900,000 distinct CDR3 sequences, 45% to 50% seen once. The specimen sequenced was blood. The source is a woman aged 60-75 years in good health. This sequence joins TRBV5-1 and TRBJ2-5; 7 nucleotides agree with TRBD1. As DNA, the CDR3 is TGCGCCAGCAGCGAAAAGGGACAGAACCAAGAGACCCAGTACTTC. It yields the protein CASSEKGQNQETQYF.